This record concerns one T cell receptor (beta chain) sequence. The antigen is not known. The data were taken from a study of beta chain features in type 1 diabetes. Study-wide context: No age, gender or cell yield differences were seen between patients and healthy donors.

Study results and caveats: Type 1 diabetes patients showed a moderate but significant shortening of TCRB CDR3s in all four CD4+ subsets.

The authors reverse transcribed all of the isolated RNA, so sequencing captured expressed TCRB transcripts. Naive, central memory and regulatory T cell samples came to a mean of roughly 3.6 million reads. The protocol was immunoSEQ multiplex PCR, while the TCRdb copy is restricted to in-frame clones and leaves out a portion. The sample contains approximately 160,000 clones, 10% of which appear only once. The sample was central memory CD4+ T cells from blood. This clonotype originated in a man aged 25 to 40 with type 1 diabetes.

This chain's CDR3 is CASSAPGTAGELFF. The DNA for the CDR3 is TGTGCCAGCAGTGCCCCAGGTACCGCCGGGGAGCTGTTTTTT. J is TRBJ2-2 and V is TRBV9; D remains ambiguous. Germline V CDR1 and CDR2: SGDLS, YYNGEE. This CDR3 has 14 amino acids. Trimming pared 5 bases from V and 6 bases from J, leaving 14 bases between.